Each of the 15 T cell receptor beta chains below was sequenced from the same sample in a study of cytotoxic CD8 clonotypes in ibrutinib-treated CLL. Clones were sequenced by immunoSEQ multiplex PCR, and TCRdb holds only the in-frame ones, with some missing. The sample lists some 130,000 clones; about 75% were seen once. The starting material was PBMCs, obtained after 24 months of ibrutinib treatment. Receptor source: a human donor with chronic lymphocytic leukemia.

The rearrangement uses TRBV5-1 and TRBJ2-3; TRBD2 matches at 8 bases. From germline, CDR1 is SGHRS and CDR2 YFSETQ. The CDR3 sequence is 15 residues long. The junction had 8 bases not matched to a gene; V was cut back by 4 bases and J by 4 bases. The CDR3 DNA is TGCGCCAGCAGCCTACCGACTAGCGCGGCAGATACGCAGTATTTT. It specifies CASSLPTSAADTQYF.

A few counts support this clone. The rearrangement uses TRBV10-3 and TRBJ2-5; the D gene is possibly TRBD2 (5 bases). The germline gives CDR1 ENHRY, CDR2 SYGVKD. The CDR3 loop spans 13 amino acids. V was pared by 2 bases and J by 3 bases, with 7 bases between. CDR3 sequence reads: CAISEREEETQYF. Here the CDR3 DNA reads TGTGCCATCAGTGAGCGGGAAGAAGAGACCCAGTACTTC.

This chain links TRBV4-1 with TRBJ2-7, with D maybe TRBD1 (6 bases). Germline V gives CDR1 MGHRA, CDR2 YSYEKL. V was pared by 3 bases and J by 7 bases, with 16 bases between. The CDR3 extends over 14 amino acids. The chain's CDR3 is CASSQGASEREQYF. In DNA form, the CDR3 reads TGCGCCAGCAGCCAGGGGGCGAGCGAGCGGGAGCAGTACTTC.

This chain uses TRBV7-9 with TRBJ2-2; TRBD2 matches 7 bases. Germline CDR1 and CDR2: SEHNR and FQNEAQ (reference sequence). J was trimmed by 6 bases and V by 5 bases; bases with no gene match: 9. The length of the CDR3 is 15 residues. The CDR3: CASSPGISGAGELFF. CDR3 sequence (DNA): TGTGCCAGCAGCCCCGGGATCAGCGGGGCCGGGGAGCTGTTTTTT. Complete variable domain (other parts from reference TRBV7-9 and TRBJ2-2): DTGVSQNPRHKITKRGQNVTFRCDPISEHNRLYWYRQTLGQGPEFLTYFQNEAQLEKSRLLSDRFSAERPKGSFSTLEIQRTEQGDSAMYLCASSPGISGAGELFFGEGSRLTVL.

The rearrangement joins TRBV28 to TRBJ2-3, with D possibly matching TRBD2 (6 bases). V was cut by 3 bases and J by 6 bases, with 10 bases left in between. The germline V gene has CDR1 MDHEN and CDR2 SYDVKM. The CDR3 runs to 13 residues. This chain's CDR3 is CASSLGGEDTQYF. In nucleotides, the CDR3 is TGTGCCAGCAGTTTGGGGGGAGAGGATACGCAGTATTTT.

CDR3 in amino acids: CASSLGAGVPGANVLTF. The CDR3 DNA reads TGTGCCAGCAGCTTGGGGGCCGGGGTCCCTGGGGCCAACGTCCTGACTTTC. The chain couples TRBV5-6 to TRBJ2-6; D may be TRBD2 (5 bases). Trimming shortened V by 0 bases and J by 2 bases, and 12 bases separated the two germline ends. From germline, CDR1 is SGHDT and CDR2 YYEEEE. The CDR3 totals 17 residues. The full variable domain, its missing parts supplied by reference TRBV5-6 and TRBJ2-6, is DAGVTQSPTHLIKTRGQQVTLRCSPKSGHDTVSWYQQALGQGPQFIFQYYEEEERQRGNFPDRFSGHQFPNYSSELNVNALLLGDSALYLCASSLGAGVPGANVLTFGAGSRLTVL.

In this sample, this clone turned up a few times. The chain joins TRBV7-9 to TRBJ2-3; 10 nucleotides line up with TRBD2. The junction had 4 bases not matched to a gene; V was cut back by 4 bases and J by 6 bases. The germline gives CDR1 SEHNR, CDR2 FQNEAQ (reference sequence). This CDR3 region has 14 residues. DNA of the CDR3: TGTGCCAGCAGCTCTAGCGGGAGTGGGGATACGCAGTATTTT. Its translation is CASSSSGSGDTQYF.

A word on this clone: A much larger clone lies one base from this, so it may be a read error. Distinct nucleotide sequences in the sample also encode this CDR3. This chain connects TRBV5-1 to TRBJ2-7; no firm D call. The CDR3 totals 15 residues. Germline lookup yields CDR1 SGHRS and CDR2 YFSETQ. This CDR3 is CASSPLAVSSYEQYF. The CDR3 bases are TGCGCCAGCAGCCCCCTTGCGGTGAGCTCCTATGAGCAGTACTTC.

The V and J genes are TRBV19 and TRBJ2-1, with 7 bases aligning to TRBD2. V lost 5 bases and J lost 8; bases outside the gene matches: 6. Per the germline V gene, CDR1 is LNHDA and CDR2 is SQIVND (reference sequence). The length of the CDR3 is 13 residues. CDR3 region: CASSPSGVDEQFF. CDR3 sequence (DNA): TGTGCCAGTAGTCCGAGCGGGGTGGATGAGCAGTTCTTC.

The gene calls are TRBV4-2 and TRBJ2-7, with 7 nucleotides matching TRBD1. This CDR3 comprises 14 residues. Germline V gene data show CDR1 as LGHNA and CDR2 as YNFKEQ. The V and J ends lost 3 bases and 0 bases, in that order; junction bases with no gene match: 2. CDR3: CASSQRDSSYEQYF. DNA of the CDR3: TGTGCCAGCAGCCAGAGGGACAGCTCCTACGAGCAGTACTTC.

CDR3 coding DNA: TGTGCCAGCAGTAATCCGGGACAGGGGGGCTATGGCTACACCTTC. It translates to CASSNPGQGGYGYTF. The V gene is TRBV6-6, the J gene TRBJ1-2, with TRBD1 matching over 11 bases. Germline V lookup: CDR1 MNHNY, CDR2 SVGAGI (reference sequence). V lost 5 bases, J lost 4 bases, and 6 bases stayed unmatched. The CDR3 is 15 residues long.

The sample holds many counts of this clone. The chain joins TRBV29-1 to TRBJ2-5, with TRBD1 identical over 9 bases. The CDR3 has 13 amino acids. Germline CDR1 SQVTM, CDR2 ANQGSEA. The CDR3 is CSVGTGNQETQYF. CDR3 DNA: TGCAGTGTGGGGACAGGGAACCAAGAGACCCAGTACTTC.

CDR3 DNA: TGTGCCAGCAGCCCTAGGGGTGGCGATGAGCAGTTCTTC. Residues: CASSPRGGDEQFF. V is TRBV7-9 and J is TRBJ2-1; D might be TRBD1 (5 bases). This CDR3 comprises 13 residues. V was trimmed by 5 bases and J by 8 bases, leaving 13 bases between them. CDR1 and CDR2 (germline): SEHNR, FQNEAQ (reference sequence).

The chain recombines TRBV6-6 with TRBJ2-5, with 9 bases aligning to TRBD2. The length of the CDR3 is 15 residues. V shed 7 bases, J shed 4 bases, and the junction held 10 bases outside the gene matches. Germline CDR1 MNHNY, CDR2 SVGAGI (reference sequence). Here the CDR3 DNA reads TGTGCCAGCACCCGCCGAGGAGCGGGGGGAGAGACCCAGTACTTC. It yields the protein CASTRRGAGGETQYF.

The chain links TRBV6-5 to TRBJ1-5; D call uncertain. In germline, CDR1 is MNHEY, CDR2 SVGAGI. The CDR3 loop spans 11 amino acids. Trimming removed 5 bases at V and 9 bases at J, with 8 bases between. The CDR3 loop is CASSESRPQHF. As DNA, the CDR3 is TGTGCCAGCAGTGAATCCAGGCCCCAGCATTTT.